This TCR beta chain was recorded in a study of breast tumors, draining lymph nodes, adjacent tissues. Study-wide results and caveats: Most tumor T cells seemingly derive from lymph node, then expand in tumor. Tumors had less TCR diversity than lymph nodes, more than nontumor tissue.

This clonotype was counted ten times or more. Its antigen is still unknown. Axillary draining lymph nodes of breast cancer patients supplied the node samples. The CDR3 has 13 amino acids. The V gene lost 2 bases and the J gene lost 9 bases, with 11 bases spanning the gap. In germline, CDR1 is LNHDA, CDR2 SQIVND (reference sequence). Each CDR3 protein gets one entry after TCRdb re-called the multiplex PCR reads with MiXCR. This sample has about 180,000 distinct CDR3 sequences, with roughly 30% found just once. The rearrangement joins TRBV19 to TRBJ2-1; D call uncertain. Sequencing was done on a sample of axillary lymph node tissue. The TCR originated in a female donor with breast cancer. Some clones in this sample may be carry-over from other donors' samples. The DNA for the CDR3 is TGTGCCAGTAGTATACTAGGGTATGGTGAGCAGTTCTTC. Amino acid sequence: CASSILGYGEQFF.